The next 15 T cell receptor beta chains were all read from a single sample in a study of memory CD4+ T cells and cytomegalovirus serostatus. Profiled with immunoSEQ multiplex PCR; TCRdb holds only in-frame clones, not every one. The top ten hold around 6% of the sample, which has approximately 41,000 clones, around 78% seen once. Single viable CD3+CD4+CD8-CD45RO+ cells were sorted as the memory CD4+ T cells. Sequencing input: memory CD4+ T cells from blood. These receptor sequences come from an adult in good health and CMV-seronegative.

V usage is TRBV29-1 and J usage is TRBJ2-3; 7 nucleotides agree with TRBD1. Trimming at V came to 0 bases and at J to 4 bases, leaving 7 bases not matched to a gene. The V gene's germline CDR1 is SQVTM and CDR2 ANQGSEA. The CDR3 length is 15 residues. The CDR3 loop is CSVEETGFGSDTQYF. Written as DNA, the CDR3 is TGCAGCGTTGAAGAGACAGGGTTTGGATCAGATACGCAGTATTTT.

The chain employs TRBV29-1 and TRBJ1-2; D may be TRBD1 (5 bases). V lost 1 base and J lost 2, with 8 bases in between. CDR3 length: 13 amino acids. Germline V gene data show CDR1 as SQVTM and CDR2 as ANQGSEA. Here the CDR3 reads CSVEGQLNYGYTF. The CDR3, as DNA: TGCAGCGTTGAAGGACAGCTGAACTATGGCTACACCTTC.

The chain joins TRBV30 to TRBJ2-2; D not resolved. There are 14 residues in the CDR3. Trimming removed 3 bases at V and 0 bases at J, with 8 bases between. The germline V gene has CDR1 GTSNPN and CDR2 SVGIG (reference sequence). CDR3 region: CAWRSLPNTGELFF. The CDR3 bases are TGTGCCTGGAGGTCTCTCCCGAACACCGGGGAGCTGTTTTTT. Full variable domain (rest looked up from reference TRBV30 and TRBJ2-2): SQTIHQWPATLVQPVGSPLSLECTVEGTSNPNLYWYRQAAGRGLQLLFYSVGIGQISSEVPQNLSASRPQDRQFILSSKKLLLSDSGFYLCAWRSLPNTGELFFGEGSRLTVL.

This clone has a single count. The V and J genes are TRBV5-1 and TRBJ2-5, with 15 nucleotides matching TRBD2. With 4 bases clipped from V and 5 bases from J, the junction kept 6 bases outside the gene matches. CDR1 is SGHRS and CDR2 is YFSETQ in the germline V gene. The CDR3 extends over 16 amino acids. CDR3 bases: TGCGCCAGCAGCAGTGGACTAGCGGGAGGGTATGAGACCCAGTACTTC. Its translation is CASSSGLAGGYETQYF. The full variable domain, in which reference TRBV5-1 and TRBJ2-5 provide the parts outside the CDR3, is KAGVTQTPRYLIKTRGQQVTLSCSPISGHRSVSWYQQTPGQGLQFLFEYFSETQRNKGNFPGRFSGRQFSNSRSEMNVSTLELGDSALYLCASSSGLAGGYETQYFGPGTRLLVL.

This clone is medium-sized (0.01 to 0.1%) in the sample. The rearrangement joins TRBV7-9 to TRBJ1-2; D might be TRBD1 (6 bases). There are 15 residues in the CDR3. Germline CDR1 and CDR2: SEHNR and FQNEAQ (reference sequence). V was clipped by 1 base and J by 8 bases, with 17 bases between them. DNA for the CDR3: TGTGCCAGCAGCTTAGAGGTCCTGACAGGTCACGGCTACACCTTC. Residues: CASSLEVLTGHGYTF.

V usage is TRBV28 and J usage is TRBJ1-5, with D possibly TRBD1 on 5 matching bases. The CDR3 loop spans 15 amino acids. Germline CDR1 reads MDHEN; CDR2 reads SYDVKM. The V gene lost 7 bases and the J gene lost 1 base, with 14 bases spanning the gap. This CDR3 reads CASNKGTGSNQPQHF. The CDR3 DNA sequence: TGTGCCAGCAATAAAGGGACGGGGAGCAATCAGCCCCAGCATTTT.

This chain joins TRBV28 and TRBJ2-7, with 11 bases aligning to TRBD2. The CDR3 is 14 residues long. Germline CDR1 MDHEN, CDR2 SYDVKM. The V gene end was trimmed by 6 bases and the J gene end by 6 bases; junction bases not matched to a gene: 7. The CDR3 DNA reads TGTGCCAGCAGGGCCGGGCTAGCGGGAGGCGAGCAGTACTTC. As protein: CASRAGLAGGEQYF. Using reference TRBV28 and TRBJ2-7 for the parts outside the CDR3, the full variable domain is DVKVTQSSRYLVKRTGEKVFLECVQDMDHENMFWYRQDPGLGLRLIYFSYDVKMKEKGDIPEGYSVSREKKERFSLILESASTNQTSMYLCASRAGLAGGEQYFGPGTRLTVT.

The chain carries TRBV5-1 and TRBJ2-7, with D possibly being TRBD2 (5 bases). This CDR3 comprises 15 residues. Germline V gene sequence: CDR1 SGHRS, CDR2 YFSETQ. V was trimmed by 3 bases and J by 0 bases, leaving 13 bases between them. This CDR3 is CASSSAAGSSYEQYF. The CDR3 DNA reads TGCGCCAGCAGCTCCGCGGCGGGCAGCTCCTACGAGCAGTACTTC. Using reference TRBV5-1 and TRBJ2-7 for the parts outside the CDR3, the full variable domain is KAGVTQTPRYLIKTRGQQVTLSCSPISGHRSVSWYQQTPGQGLQFLFEYFSETQRNKGNFPGRFSGRQFSNSRSEMNVSTLELGDSALYLCASSSAAGSSYEQYFGPGTRLTVT.

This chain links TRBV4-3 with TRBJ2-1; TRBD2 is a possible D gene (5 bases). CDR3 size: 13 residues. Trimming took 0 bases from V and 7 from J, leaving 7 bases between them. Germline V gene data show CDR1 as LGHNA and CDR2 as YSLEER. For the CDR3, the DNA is TGCGCCAGCAGCCAAGAAACTAGGAATGAGCAGTTCTTC. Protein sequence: CASSQETRNEQFF.

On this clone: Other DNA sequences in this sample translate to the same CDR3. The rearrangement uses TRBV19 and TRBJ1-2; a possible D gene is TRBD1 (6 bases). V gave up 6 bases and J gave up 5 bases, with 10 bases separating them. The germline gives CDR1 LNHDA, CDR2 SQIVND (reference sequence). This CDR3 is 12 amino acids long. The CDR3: CASSPTGYGYTF. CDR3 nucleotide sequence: TGTGCCAGTAGCCCCACAGGGTATGGCTACACCTTC.

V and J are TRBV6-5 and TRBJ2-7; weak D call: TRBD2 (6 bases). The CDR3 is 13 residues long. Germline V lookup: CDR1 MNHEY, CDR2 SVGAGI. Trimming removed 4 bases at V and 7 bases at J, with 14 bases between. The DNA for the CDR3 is TGTGCCAGCAGTTGGGGGACTTTCGGGGAGCAGTACTTC. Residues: CASSWGTFGEQYF.

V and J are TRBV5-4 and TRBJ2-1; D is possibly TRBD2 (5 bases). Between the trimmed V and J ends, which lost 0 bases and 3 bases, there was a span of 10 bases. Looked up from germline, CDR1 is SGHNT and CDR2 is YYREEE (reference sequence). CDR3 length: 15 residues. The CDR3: CASSLDGDYYNEQFF. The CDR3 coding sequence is TGTGCCAGCAGCTTGGACGGCGACTACTACAATGAGCAGTTCTTC.

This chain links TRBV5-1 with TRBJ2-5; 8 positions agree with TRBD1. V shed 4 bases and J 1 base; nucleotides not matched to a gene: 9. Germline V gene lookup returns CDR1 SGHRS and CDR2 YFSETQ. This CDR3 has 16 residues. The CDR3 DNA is TGCGCCAGCAGCGTGACAGGGGTAGGGGCCCAAGAGACCCAGTACTTC. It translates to CASSVTGVGAQETQYF.

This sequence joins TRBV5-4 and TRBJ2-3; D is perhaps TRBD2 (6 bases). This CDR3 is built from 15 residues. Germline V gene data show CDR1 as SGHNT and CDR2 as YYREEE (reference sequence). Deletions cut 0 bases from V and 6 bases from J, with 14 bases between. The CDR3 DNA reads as TGTGCCAGCAGCTTGGTAACCGGGAGCGGGGATACGCAGTATTTT. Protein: CASSLVTGSGDTQYF.

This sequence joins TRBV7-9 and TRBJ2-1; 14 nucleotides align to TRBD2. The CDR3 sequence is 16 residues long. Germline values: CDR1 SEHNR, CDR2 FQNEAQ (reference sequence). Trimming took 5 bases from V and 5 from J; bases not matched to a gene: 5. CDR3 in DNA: TGTGCCAGCAGCCCCCGACTAGCGGGAGGGCACAATGAGCAGTTCTTC. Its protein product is CASSPRLAGGHNEQFF.